This record covers a single T cell receptor (beta chain). Its specific antigen is unknown. Base qualities are not recorded, but no much larger clone differs from it by a single base. This entry comes from a study of intratumoral heterogeneity in liver cancer. Study-level background: Across the full roughly 14-patient cohort, most patients were male and a median age of roughly 69 years was recorded. To examine intratumor heterogeneity, the study integrated RNA-seq, DNA sequencing, TCR-seq and SNP array data obtained from multiple regions of hepatocellular carcinoma specimens. The overall cohort comprised approximately 74 multiregional samples from about 15 HCC patients, with 50 to 55 tumoral and 20 or so adjacent nontumoral regions.

Every patient had early-stage hepatocellular carcinoma and went to surgical resection without receiving any prior therapy. Sampled areas lacked macroscopic evidence of necrosis or hemorrhage. In a couple of patients, TCR sequencing (ImmunoSeq) was performed on multiple regions. Frozen tissue samples from resection were taken at least 1 cm away from one another. Samples labelled N came from nontumoral liver tissue adjacent to the tumor. The DNeasy blood and tissue kit was used to extract genomic DNA from bulk tissue. Using the immunoSEQ assay, the TCR beta chain CDR3 regions were sequenced from genomic DNA. Primers annealing to V and J segments amplified rearranged VDJ segments. Under the source paper's analysis protocol: The ImmunoSeq Analyzer software was used to compute clonality and richness metrics. To find clones with differing abundance between regions, Fisher's exact test was applied together with a beta-binomial method for extra stringency. TCRdb took over this immuneACCESS table, retaining in-frame rearrangements with V and J assigned. Such tables are incomplete; in checked studies, under half of the missing clones stem from an unresolved V gene, and the remainder is unexplained. That table supplies the V and J calls and clone size; D and trimming were determined from the DNA. The sample contains just over 20,000 clones, roughly 66% of them found a single time. Clones ranked in the top ten supply roughly 15% of the sample.

Study-level results and caveats: A relatively low patient number and under-sampled tumor-infiltrating lymphocyte representation were acknowledged by the authors as limitations.

At the junction V is shortened by 3 bases and J by 0 bases; bases outside the gene matches: 1. CDR1 and CDR2 were assigned from the germline V gene as MNHNS and SASEGT. From the cysteine up to the phenylalanine, the CDR3 has a length of 15 residues. Left in the record is the CDR3 DNA by itself, 45 bases read in frame from the first base. This sample comprised tumor-adjacent normal tissue, obtained before any cancer treatment. The chain joins TRBV6-1 to TRBJ2-1; TRBD1 fits 8 bases in the junction. This TCR derives from an older woman with hepatocellular carcinoma. The DNA sequence is given as TGTGCCAGCAGTGACAGGGGGCGCTCCTACAATGAGCAGTTCTTC. It encodes CASSDRGRSYNEQFF.